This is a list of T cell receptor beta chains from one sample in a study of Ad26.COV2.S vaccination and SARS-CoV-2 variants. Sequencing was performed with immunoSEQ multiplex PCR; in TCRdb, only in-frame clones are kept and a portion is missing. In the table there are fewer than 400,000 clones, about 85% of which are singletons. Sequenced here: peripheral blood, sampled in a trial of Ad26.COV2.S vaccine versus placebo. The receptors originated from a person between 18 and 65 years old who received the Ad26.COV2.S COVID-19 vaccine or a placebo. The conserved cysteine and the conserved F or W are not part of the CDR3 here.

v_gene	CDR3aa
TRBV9	ASSVGPQASYEQY
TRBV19	ASSPPPGGDTQY
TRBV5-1	ASSSTANNEQF
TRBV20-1	SEQVLQTQY
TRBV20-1	SAGYRGEY
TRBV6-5	ASSRKTGGESPLH
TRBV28	ASSLTGVPEAF
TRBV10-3	AISSTQGNGYT
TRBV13	ASSLVFGQRSSTDTQY
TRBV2	ASTGQGLRTGELF
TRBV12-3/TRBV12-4	ASSRPAGYGYT
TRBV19	ASSILTGYGEKLF
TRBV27	ASRTLEGHQQY
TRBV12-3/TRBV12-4	ASGRENQPQH
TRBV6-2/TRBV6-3	ASSLLPGTPQETQY
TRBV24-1	ATSDRYYGETQY
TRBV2	ASGGVSSYNEQF
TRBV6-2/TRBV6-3	ASSYGTGVAF
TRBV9	ASKRVMNTEAF
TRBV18	ASSLGTEDGYT
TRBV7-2	ASSLVGGPGAEAF
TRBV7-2	ASSLRKNTEAF
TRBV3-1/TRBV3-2	ASSQDTTNYGYT
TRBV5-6	ASSQDNREETQY
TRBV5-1	ASSPDGTGGYT
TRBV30	AWSVSTPYEQY
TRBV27	ASSISSGYNQPQH
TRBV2	ASCGLPPETQY
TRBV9	ASSAPGNYGYT
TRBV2	ASSLDSRFDEKLF
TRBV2	ASSEGHKNTEAF
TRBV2	ASSERPSGLGVETQY
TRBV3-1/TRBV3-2	ASSQRWRTEAF
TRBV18	ASSLGGGSSNQPQH
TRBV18	ASSPGLRTGGDYGYT
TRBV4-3	ASSQDVGRGREQY
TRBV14	ASSQVWSGGANEQF
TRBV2	ATTDRNPYEQY
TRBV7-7	ASSREGNPEAF
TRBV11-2	ASSFPFGELF
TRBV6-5	ASSSGRGTDEQF
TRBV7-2	ASSHRQGRGSGNTIY
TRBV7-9	ASSLVLAGLTGELF
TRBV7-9	ASSSGPQETQY
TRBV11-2	ASSSHRELRIKETQY